This T cell receptor (beta chain) was identified during a study of Siglec-9 on CD8 T cells in melanoma. Details on this clone: Antigen specificity is unknown.

The CDR3 runs 18 residues. V was clipped by 7 bases and J by 0 bases, with 22 bases between them. The germline V gene has CDR1 LNHDA and CDR2 SQIVND (reference sequence). TCRdb's table, derived via immunoSEQ multiplex PCR, lists solely in-frame clones and lacks some. Of 29,000 or so clones in the sample, approximately 80% were seen once. Findings and limits, study-wide: Siglec-9 reportedly marks and regulates an effector memory CD8+ T-cell subset apparently accumulating in melanoma tumors.

Material: Siglec-9- CD8+ T cells sorted from blood. This TCR was sampled from a human donor in good health. The chain joins TRBV19 to TRBJ2-1; D possibly corresponds to TRBD2 (5 bases). The CDR3 coding sequence is TGTGCCAGTACCAAAGGACCCGGACTCGTTAGCTCCTACAATGAGCAGTTCTTC. Its translation is CASTKGPGLVSSYNEQFF.